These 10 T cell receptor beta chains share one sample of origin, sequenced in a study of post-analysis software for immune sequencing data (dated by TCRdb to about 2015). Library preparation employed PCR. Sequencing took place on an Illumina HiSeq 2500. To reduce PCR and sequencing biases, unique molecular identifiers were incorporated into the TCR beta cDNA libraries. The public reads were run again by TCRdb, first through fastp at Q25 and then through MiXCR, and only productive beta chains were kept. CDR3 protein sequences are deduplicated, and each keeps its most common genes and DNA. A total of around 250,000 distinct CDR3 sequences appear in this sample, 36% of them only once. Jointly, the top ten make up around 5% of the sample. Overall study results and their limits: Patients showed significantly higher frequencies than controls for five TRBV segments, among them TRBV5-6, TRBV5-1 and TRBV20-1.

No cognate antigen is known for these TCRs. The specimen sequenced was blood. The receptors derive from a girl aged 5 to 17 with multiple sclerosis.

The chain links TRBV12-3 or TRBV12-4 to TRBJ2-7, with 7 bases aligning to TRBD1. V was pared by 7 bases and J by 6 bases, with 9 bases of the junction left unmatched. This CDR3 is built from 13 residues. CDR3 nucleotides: TGTGCCAGCACCCACTCGACAGGGAGCGAGCAGTACTTC. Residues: CASTHSTGSEQYF.

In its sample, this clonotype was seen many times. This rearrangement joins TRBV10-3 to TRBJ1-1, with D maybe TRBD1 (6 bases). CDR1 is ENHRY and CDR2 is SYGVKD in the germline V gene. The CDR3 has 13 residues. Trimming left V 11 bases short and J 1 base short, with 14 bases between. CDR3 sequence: CAVRQVSNTEAFF. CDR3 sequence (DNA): TGTGCCGTACGACAGGTCTCGAACACTGAAGCTTTCTTT.

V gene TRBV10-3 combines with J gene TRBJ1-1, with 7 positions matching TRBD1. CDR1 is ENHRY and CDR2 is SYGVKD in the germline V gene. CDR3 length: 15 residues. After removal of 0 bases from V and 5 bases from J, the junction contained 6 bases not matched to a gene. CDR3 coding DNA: TGTGCCATCAGTGAGTCGCCGGGACAGACAACTGAAGCTTTCTTT. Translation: CAISESPGQTTEAFF.

CDR3 loop: CASSPGTSGRVMGNEQFF. Written as DNA, the CDR3 is TGTGCCAGCAGCCCAGGGACTAGCGGGAGGGTTATGGGGAATGAGCAGTTCTTC. This chain connects TRBV9 to TRBJ2-1, with 16 bases lining up with TRBD2. After removal of 4 bases from V and 7 bases from J, the junction contained 11 bases not matched to a gene. The CDR3 has 18 residues. CDR1 and CDR2 from the germline V gene are SGDLS and YYNGEE.

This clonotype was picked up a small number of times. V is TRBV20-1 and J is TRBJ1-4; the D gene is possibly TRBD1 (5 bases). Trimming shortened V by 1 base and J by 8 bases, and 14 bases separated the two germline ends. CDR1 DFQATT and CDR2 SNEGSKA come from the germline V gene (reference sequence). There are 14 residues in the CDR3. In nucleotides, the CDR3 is TGCAGTGCTAGAGGGGGCACGGGGAAAGAAAAACTGTTTTTT. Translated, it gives CSARGGTGKEKLFF.

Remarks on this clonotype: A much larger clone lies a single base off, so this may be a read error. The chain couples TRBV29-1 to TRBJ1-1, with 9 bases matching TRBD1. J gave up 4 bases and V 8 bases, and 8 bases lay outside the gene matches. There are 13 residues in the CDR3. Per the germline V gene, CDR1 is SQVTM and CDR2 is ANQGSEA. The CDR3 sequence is CSTGGTGLTEAFF. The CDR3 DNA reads TGCAGCACAGGGGGGACAGGGCTCACTGAAGCTTTCTTT.

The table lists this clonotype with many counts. The CDR3 is CASSRDRGSSSYEQYF. The CDR3 DNA reads as TGTGCCAGCAGTCGAGACAGGGGGTCAAGCTCCTACGAGCAGTACTTC. The rearrangement joins TRBV6-1 to TRBJ2-7; the match to TRBD1 covers 9 bases. The CDR3 is 16 residues long. Germline V gene data show CDR1 as MNHNS and CDR2 as SASEGT. J lost 0 bases, V lost 5 bases, and 8 bases had no gene match.

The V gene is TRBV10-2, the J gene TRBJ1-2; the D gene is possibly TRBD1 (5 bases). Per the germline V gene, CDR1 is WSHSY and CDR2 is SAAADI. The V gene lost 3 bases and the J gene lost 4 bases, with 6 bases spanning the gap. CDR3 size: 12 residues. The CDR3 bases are TGCGCCAGCAGTGATGACAGCTATGGCTACACCTTC. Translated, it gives CASSDDSYGYTF.

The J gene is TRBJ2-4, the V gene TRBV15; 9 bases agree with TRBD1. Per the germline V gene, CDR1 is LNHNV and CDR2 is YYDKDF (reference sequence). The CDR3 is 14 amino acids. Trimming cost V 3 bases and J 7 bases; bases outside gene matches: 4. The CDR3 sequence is CATSRVGQGNIQYF. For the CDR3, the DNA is TGTGCCACCAGCAGGGTGGGACAGGGTAACATTCAGTACTTC.

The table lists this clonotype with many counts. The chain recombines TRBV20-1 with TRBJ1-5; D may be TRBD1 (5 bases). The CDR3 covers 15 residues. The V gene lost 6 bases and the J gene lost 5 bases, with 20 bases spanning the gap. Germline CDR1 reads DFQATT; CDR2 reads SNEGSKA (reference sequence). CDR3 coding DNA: TGCAGTGCCCCAAGTTTGGGGGTGGAATATCAGCCCCAGCATTTT. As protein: CSAPSLGVEYQPQHF.